Listed here are 7 T cell receptor beta chains from one sample, sequenced in a study of response to subunit inactivated influenza vaccine. MiXCR, run by TCRdb on the RT-PCR reads, gives a single entry per CDR3 protein. This repertoire shows roughly 700,000 distinct CDR3 sequences, approximately 14% found once; its top ten account for 6% to 7%. The material sequenced was PBMCs from blood, taken 14 to 15 days before vaccination. The source is a man aged 50-59 years who received an inactivated influenza vaccine.

In this sample, this clonotype turned up a few times. The chain combines TRBV6-1 with TRBJ2-1, with TRBD2 identical over 7 bases. Trimming removed 2 bases from V and 4 bases from J; junction bases left unmatched: 8. Germline assignment: CDR1 MNHNS and CDR2 SASEGT. The CDR3 consists of 16 residues. CDR3 DNA sequence: TGTGCCAGCAGTGAATTTCTAGCGGTGGAGTACAATGAGCAGTTCTTC. Its translation is CASSEFLAVEYNEQFF.

V usage is TRBV29-1 and J usage is TRBJ2-7, with D perhaps matching TRBD1 or TRBD2 (7 bases each). The CDR3 consists of 13 residues. In germline, CDR1 is SQVTM, CDR2 ANQGSEA. Trimming took 5 bases from V and 3 from J, leaving 14 bases between them. The DNA for the CDR3 is TGCAGCGTTTCGGGGGGACAGTTCTACGAGCAGTACTTC. Encoded protein: CSVSGGQFYEQYF.

This clonotype was picked up a small number of times. The chain uses TRBV4-1 and TRBJ2-1; D not resolved. V lost 1 base, J lost 4 bases, and 29 bases lay in between. CDR3 length equals 21 residues. In germline, CDR1 is MGHRA, CDR2 YSYEKL. The CDR3 protein is CASSQVRPGTGYYLWYNEQFF. CDR3 sequence (DNA): TGCGCCAGCAGCCAAGTTCGGCCGGGTACCGGTTACTATCTTTGGTACAATGAGCAGTTCTTC.

This clonotype turned up a few times. This chain connects TRBV7-6 to TRBJ1-3; tentatively, D is TRBD1 (5 bases). The CDR3 contains 16 residues. The V end lost 4 bases, the J end lost 1 base, and 14 bases lay between the germline ends. Germline V CDR1 and CDR2: SGHVS, FNYEAQ. In DNA form, the CDR3 reads TGTGCCAGCAGCTCCCAGGGCAGAGAGTCTGGAAACACCATATATTTT. This sequence encodes CASSSQGRESGNTIYF.

The table lists this clonotype with many counts. This chain uses TRBV5-6 with TRBJ2-1, with TRBD2 matching 12 bases. J lost 6 bases, V lost 2 bases, and 6 bases had no gene match. The CDR3 sequence is 16 residues long. Germline CDR1 SGHDT, CDR2 YYEEEE. In nucleotides, the CDR3 is TGTGCCAGCAGCTTCCCGACTAGCGGGAGTCTCAATGAGCAGTTCTTC. Its protein is CASSFPTSGSLNEQFF.

V and J are TRBV2 and TRBJ2-1; no definite D call. Germline V CDR1 and CDR2: SNHLY, FYNNEI. This CDR3 is built from 16 residues. Deletions cut 4 bases from V and 2 bases from J, with 15 bases between. The CDR3 is CASSVEGRGAYNEQFF. CDR3 DNA sequence: TGTGCCAGCAGTGTAGAAGGCCGTGGGGCCTACAATGAGCAGTTCTTC.

The chain is built from TRBV4-2 and TRBJ1-5; D unresolved. Trimming removed 1 base from V and 4 bases from J, with 8 bases in between. CDR3 length: 14 residues. Per germline, CDR1 LGHNA and CDR2 YNFKEQ. The CDR3 loop reads CASSQAVQNQPQHF. The CDR3 DNA is TGTGCCAGCAGCCAAGCGGTACAGAATCAGCCCCAGCATTTT.